These 28 T cell receptor beta chains share one sample of origin, sequenced in a study of Ad26.COV2.S vaccination and SARS-CoV-2 variants (dated by TCRdb to about 2021). This specimen's time point label, interpreted: individuals recovered from natural SARS-CoV-2 infection. Libraries came from the immunoSEQ multiplex PCR assay. Sourced from immuneACCESS, this table was stored by TCRdb with only in-frame sequences that have V and J called. A share of the clones is absent; for the studies checked, an unresolved V gene accounts for under half, and the remainder has no known explanation. The sample contains roughly 380,000 clones, about 92% of them found a single time. Around 4.2% of the sample is in the top ten clones. The material sequenced was peripheral blood, taken after recovery from COVID-19. The receptors come from a human donor who had recovered from COVID-19.

This clone was seen a single time. The chain links TRBV18 to TRBJ1-3, with 9 bases aligning to TRBD1. With V trimmed by 3 bases and J by 11 bases, 8 bases remained unmatched. There are 14 residues in the CDR3. In germline, CDR1 is KGHSH, CDR2 LQKENI. Here the CDR3 reads CASSPRDRVGAIYF. In DNA form, the CDR3 reads TGTGCCAGCTCACCCCGGGACAGGGTTGGCGCCATATATTTT.

This sequence joins TRBV15 and TRBJ2-5, with D possibly TRBD2 on 5 matching bases. Between the trimmed V and J ends, which lost 0 bases and 1 base, there was a span of 9 bases. The V gene's germline CDR1 is LNHNV and CDR2 YYDKDF (reference sequence). The CDR3 totals 15 residues. The CDR3 DNA follows: TGTGCCACCAGCAGAGATTTGACTACCCAAGAGACCCAGTACTTC. Translated: CATSRDLTTQETQYF.

This sequence joins TRBV21-1 and TRBJ1-6. TRBV21-1 is a pseudogene. The CDR3 contains 15 residues. The CDR3 loop reads CASSLRTDANSPLHF. The DNA of the CDR3 is TGTGCCAGCAGCTTGCGGACCGATGCTAATTCACCCCTCCACTTT.

The chain recombines TRBV4-3 with TRBJ2-3; 7 bases match TRBD2. The CDR3 is 15 amino acids. Germline CDR1 and CDR2: LGHNA and YSLEER. The J segment lost 5 bases and the V segment lost 0 bases, leaving 5 bases of the junction unmatched. The CDR3 sequence is CASSQDQRGGDTQYF. CDR3 nucleotides: TGCGCCAGCAGCCAAGATCAGCGGGGAGGAGATACGCAGTATTTT.

In its sample, this clone was seen a few times. The chain employs TRBV10-2 and TRBJ1-1; 9 bases match TRBD1. This CDR3 spans 14 amino acids. The ends lost 5 bases at V and 6 bases at J; junction bases unmatched: 7. Germline CDR1 reads WSHSY; CDR2 reads SAAADI. The CDR3 protein is CASSLGQGFPEAFF. Written as DNA, the CDR3 is TGCGCCAGCAGTCTGGGACAGGGTTTCCCTGAAGCTTTCTTT.

J is TRBJ2-2 and V is TRBV6-5, with TRBD2 as a possible D gene (5 bases). V lost 6 bases, J lost 2 bases, and 10 bases lay in between. There are 14 residues in the CDR3. From germline, CDR1 is MNHEY and CDR2 SVGAGI. CDR3 in amino acids: CASSPRVNTGELFF. Written as DNA, the CDR3 is TGTGCCAGCAGCCCGCGGGTCAACACCGGGGAGCTGTTTTTT.

This sequence joins TRBV4-3 and TRBJ2-5; D not certain. Germline values: CDR1 LGHNA, CDR2 YSLEER. CDR3 size: 15 residues. Trimming took off 4 bases at V and 1 base at J, with 13 bases between the two ends. The CDR3 spells CASSPRLSSQETQYF. In DNA, the CDR3 is TGCGCCAGCAGCCCGAGGCTCAGCAGCCAAGAGACCCAGTACTTC.

J is TRBJ2-7 and V is TRBV5-6; D is perhaps TRBD1 (6 bases). The ends were cut back, 3 bases at V and 6 bases at J, with 13 bases in the middle. This CDR3 has 13 amino acids. Germline V gene sequence: CDR1 SGHDT, CDR2 YYEEEE. CDR3: CASSSVTGFEQYF. The CDR3 nucleotides are TGTGCCAGCAGCTCCGTCACAGGGTTCGAGCAGTACTTC.

This clone was counted a single time. This chain uses TRBV6-5 with TRBJ1-4; the match to TRBD1 covers 8 bases. Germline V gene lookup returns CDR1 MNHEY and CDR2 SVGAGI. With V trimmed by 6 bases and J by 4 bases, 4 bases remained unmatched. This CDR3 contains 14 residues. The CDR3 DNA reads as TGTGCCAGCAGAAGACAGGGGAGTAATGAAAAACTGTTTTTT. Translated: CASRRQGSNEKLFF.

The chain is built from TRBV7-2 and TRBJ2-1; no definite D call. Germline values: CDR1 SGHTA, CDR2 FQGNSA. V was clipped by 4 bases and J by 5 bases, with 12 bases between them. There are 14 residues in the CDR3. The CDR3 DNA reads as TGTGCCAGCAGCTCCCATGGACGGAACAATGAGCAGTTCTTC. Its translation is CASSSHGRNNEQFF.

This chain uses TRBV6-2 or TRBV6-3 with TRBJ1-2; D not certain. V lost 4 bases to trimming and J lost 2 bases, with 8 bases between them. Germline V gene sequence: CDR1 MNHEY, CDR2 SVGEGT. The CDR3 runs 13 residues. The CDR3 spells CASSLYGNYGYTF. As DNA, the CDR3 is TGTGCCAGCAGTTTGTACGGAAACTATGGCTACACCTTC.

Of note for this clone: Within the sample, other DNA sequences also encode this same CDR3. The chain couples TRBV10-3 to TRBJ1-4; perhaps TRBD1 as D (5 bases). There are 14 residues in the CDR3. Germline lookup yields CDR1 ENHRY and CDR2 SYGVKD. V was trimmed by 0 bases and J by 11 bases, leaving 13 bases between them. The CDR3 region is CAISESRERGKLFF. The DNA for the CDR3 is TGTGCCATCAGTGAGTCCCGGGAGCGGGGGAAACTGTTTTTT.

CDR3 amino acids: CASSQDRTSRDYGYTF. CDR3 DNA sequence: TGCGCCAGCAGCCAAGACCGGACATCAAGGGACTATGGCTACACCTTC. The chain links TRBV4-1 to TRBJ1-2; possibly TRBD1 for D (5 bases). Germline CDR1 and CDR2: MGHRA and YSYEKL. CDR3 length: 16 residues. Between the trimmed V and J ends, which lost 0 bases and 3 bases, there was a span of 14 bases.

The chain combines TRBV6-6 with TRBJ2-5, with 8 bases lining up with TRBD1. The V gene's germline CDR1 is MNHNY and CDR2 SVGAGI (reference sequence). There are 16 residues in the CDR3. The V segment lost 2 bases and the J segment 4 bases; nucleotides outside the gene matches: 9. The CDR3 is CASSYHRGQGRETQYF. The CDR3 DNA follows: TGTGCCAGCAGTTACCACCGAGGACAGGGCAGAGAGACCCAGTACTTC.

This clone was seen only once. This sequence joins TRBV19 and TRBJ1-5; D gene ambiguous. This CDR3 comprises 13 residues. The germline gives CDR1 LNHDA, CDR2 SQIVND (reference sequence). V was trimmed by 10 bases and J by 5 bases, leaving 15 bases between them. The CDR3 sequence is CATGGRRHQPQHF. In DNA form, the CDR3 reads TGTGCCACCGGCGGACGGCGTCATCAGCCCCAGCATTTT.

The rearrangement links TRBV9 to TRBJ1-1; 8 bases align to TRBD1. CDR1 and CDR2 from the germline V gene are SGDLS and YYNGEE. The V segment lost 4 bases and the J segment 6 bases; nucleotides outside the gene matches: 5. The CDR3 runs to 13 residues. The CDR3, as DNA: TGTGCCAGCAGCCCTGGACAGGGTTCTGAAGCTTTCTTT. Its protein is CASSPGQGSEAFF. The variable domain in full, completed from reference TRBV9 and TRBJ1-1, reads DSGVTQTPKHLITATGQRVTLRCSPRSGDLSVYWYQQSLDQGLQFLIQYYNGEERAKGNILERFSAQQFPDLHSELNLSSLELGDSALYFCASSPGQGSEAFFGQGTRLTVV.

CDR3 sequence: CAIRKSADIRDGYTF. CDR3 coding DNA: TGCGCCATCCGGAAATCGGCCGACATCAGAGATGGCTACACCTTC. The V call is TRBV10-2, the J call TRBJ1-2; no clear D. This CDR3 spans 15 amino acids. Germline V CDR1 and CDR2: WSHSY, SAAADI. The ends were cut back, 10 bases at V and 6 bases at J, with 24 bases in the middle.

V usage is TRBV5-1 and J usage is TRBJ1-4; no definite D call. Germline V gives CDR1 SGHRS, CDR2 YFSETQ. The CDR3 covers 14 residues. V was pared by 4 bases and J by 8 bases, with 15 bases between. In DNA form, the CDR3 reads TGCGCCAGCAGCCCCCAGCGGCCGGACGAAAAACTGTTTTTT. Translated: CASSPQRPDEKLFF.

The chain uses TRBV12-3 or TRBV12-4 and TRBJ1-2; no firm D call. V shed 7 bases and J shed 4 bases, with 10 bases lying between them. The CDR3 runs 12 residues. For the CDR3, the DNA is TGTGCCAGCAATAAGGAGCCCTATGGCTACACCTTC. It yields the protein CASNKEPYGYTF.

The rearrangement uses TRBV4-3 and TRBJ2-1; no definite D call. The V end was cut by 4 bases, the J end by 6 bases, with 16 bases between. The CDR3 contains 15 residues. CDR1 is LGHNA and CDR2 is YSLEER in the germline V gene. The CDR3 sequence: CASSPRGEQLNEQFF. For the CDR3, the DNA is TGCGCCAGCAGCCCGCGTGGGGAACAGCTCAATGAGCAGTTCTTC.

The CDR3 spells CASSQEKQGGLNQPQHF. In DNA form, the CDR3 reads TGTGCCAGCAGCCAAGAGAAACAGGGAGGCCTAAATCAGCCCCAGCATTTT. The gene calls are TRBV3-1 (or the pseudogene TRBV3-2) and TRBJ1-5, with TRBD1 as a possible D gene (6 bases). The germline V and J ends were trimmed by 0 bases and 4 bases, with 16 bases remaining between them. Looked up from germline, CDR1 is LGHDT and CDR2 is YNNKEL (reference sequence). The CDR3 loop spans 17 amino acids.

This clone occurred once. The V gene is TRBV9, the J gene TRBJ2-5; 7 bases match TRBD2. V shed 3 bases, J shed 5 bases, and the junction held 7 bases outside the gene matches. CDR1 and CDR2 (germline): SGDLS, YYNGEE. The CDR3 is made up of 14 amino acids. The CDR3 reads CASSGTGTTETQYF. CDR3 DNA: TGTGCCAGCAGCGGAACCGGGACTACGGAGACCCAGTACTTC.

The chain is built from TRBV7-2 and TRBJ1-2, with D possibly TRBD1 on 5 matching bases. The CDR3 sequence is 13 residues long. From germline, CDR1 is SGHTA and CDR2 FQGNSA. The ends were cut back, 3 bases at V and 7 bases at J, with 12 bases in the middle. CDR3 in DNA: TGTGCCAGCAGCTTGGGGGGGGTCCGTGGCTACACCTTC. This translates into CASSLGGVRGYTF. Supplemented by reference TRBV7-2 and TRBJ1-2, the full variable domain reads GAGVSQSPSNKVTEKGKDVELRCDPISGHTALYWYRQSLGQGLEFLIYFQGNSAPDKSGLPSDRFSAERTGGSVSTLTIQRTQQEDSAVYLCASSLGGVRGYTFGSGTRLTVV.

The chain has TRBV7-2 and TRBJ2-3; 8 bases align to TRBD2. The CDR3 consists of 13 residues. Germline lookup yields CDR1 SGHTA and CDR2 FQGNSA. Trimming removed 1 base from V and 8 bases from J; junction bases left unmatched: 2. CDR3 protein: CASSLELAGTQYF. The CDR3 DNA reads TGTGCCAGCAGCTTAGAGCTAGCGGGTACGCAGTATTTT.

The rearrangement joins TRBV5-1 to TRBJ1-3, with D unresolved. The CDR3 runs 15 residues. V lost 4 bases, J lost 0 bases, and 11 bases lay in between. Germline assignment: CDR1 SGHRS and CDR2 YFSETQ. The CDR3 here is CASSADWDSGNTIYF. The CDR3 DNA reads TGCGCCAGCAGCGCGGACTGGGACTCTGGAAACACCATATATTTT. Full variable domain (remainder filled in from reference TRBV5-1 and TRBJ1-3): KAGVTQTPRYLIKTRGQQVTLSCSPISGHRSVSWYQQTPGQGLQFLFEYFSETQRNKGNFPGRFSGRQFSNSRSEMNVSTLELGDSALYLCASSADWDSGNTIYFGEGSWLTVV.

The V call is TRBV6-5, the J call TRBJ1-2; D unresolved. The CDR3 covers 13 residues. The germline V gene encodes CDR1 MNHEY and CDR2 SVGAGI. V shed 6 bases and J shed 1 base, with 9 bases lying between them. In DNA, the CDR3 is TGTGCCAGCAGCCCGGGAATTAACTATGGCTACACCTTC. It codes for CASSPGINYGYTF.

The DNA for the CDR3 is TGTGCCAGCAGTTACTCATACCGAAATAATAGCGGGTCCCGAGAGACCCAGTACTTC. This translates into CASSYSYRNNSGSRETQYF. This chain joins TRBV6-8 and TRBJ2-5; 7 nucleotides line up with TRBD2. The CDR3 has 19 residues. Germline V gives CDR1 MNHGY, CDR2 SAAAGT. Trimming took 0 bases from V and 4 from J; bases not matched to a gene: 17.

The chain uses TRBV7-8 and TRBJ1-6; maybe TRBD1 (5 bases). Trimming left V 6 bases short and J 5 bases short, with 20 bases between. Germline loops: CDR1 SGHVS, CDR2 FQNEAQ. The CDR3 totals 17 residues. The CDR3 DNA follows: TGTGCCAGCAGGGGCGTTGGGGGTGACAGAAATAATTCACCCCTCCACTTT. Translated: CASRGVGGDRNNSPLHF.